These 9 T cell receptor beta chains share one sample of origin, sequenced in a study of cytomegalovirus exposure and HLA in healthy donors. Researchers ran the PCR with 60 Vbeta and 13 Jbeta primers. Profiling relied on immunoSEQ multiplex PCR, and the TCRdb table lists in-frame clones only, not all of them. The table records roughly 180,000 clones, approximately 88% of them present only once. The sequenced sample was PBMCs. These TCRs come from a boy between 10 and 17 years old in good health and CMV-seronegative.

Comments on this clone: In this CDR3 the conserved last residue, phenylalanine or tryptophan, is missing, so a read error is likely. The chain carries TRBV5-6 and TRBJ2-7; a weak D match, TRBD2 (6 bases). The germline V and J ends were trimmed by 3 bases and 4 bases, with 14 bases remaining between them. Germline values: CDR1 SGHDT, CDR2 YYEEEE. CDR3 length: 14 residues. In nucleotides, the CDR3 is TGTGCCAGCAGCTCCAGGGACTCAAAATACGAGCAGTACCTC. It encodes CASSSRDSKYEQYL.

V is TRBV7-3 and J is TRBJ2-7; TRBD2 agrees at 8 bases. Looked up from germline, CDR1 is SGHTA and CDR2 is FQGTGA. CDR3 size: 18 residues. The V gene end was trimmed by 4 bases and the J gene end by 7 bases; junction bases not matched to a gene: 21. Written as DNA, the CDR3 is TGTGCCAGCAGCTATTTAACAGGACGTCGGGAGGGCCCAGGGGAGCAGTACTTC. Amino acids: CASSYLTGRREGPGEQYF.

This clone was counted once. The chain combines TRBV4-1 with TRBJ1-3; D gene ambiguous. V was cut by 2 bases and J by 10 bases, with 12 bases left in between. The germline V gene encodes CDR1 MGHRA and CDR2 YSYEKL. CDR3 length equals 13 residues. DNA of the CDR3: TGCGCCAGCAGCCAACCGCCATGGCAAACCATATATTTT. It codes for CASSQPPWQTIYF.

The chain's CDR3 is CASGLRDTSYEQYF. CDR3 DNA sequence: TGTGCTAGTGGTCTCCGGGACACCTCCTACGAGCAGTACTTC. The J gene is TRBJ2-5, the V gene TRBV12-5; a weak D match, TRBD1 (6 bases). The assigned J gene may be wrong: the sequence end matches TRBJ2-7 better. Germline V lookup: CDR1 LGHNT, CDR2 FRNRAP. The CDR3 contains 14 residues.

The chain uses TRBV5-6 and TRBJ1-5; 10 nucleotides match TRBD1. The CDR3 loop spans 14 amino acids. V was clipped by 4 bases and J by 5 bases; unmatched bases: 3. The germline gives CDR1 SGHDT, CDR2 YYEEEE. The CDR3 nucleotides are TGTGCCAGCAGCACCGGGACAGGGGATCAGCCCCAGCATTTT. This translates into CASSTGTGDQPQHF. The whole variable domain, remainder taken from reference TRBV5-6 and TRBJ1-5, is DAGVTQSPTHLIKTRGQQVTLRCSPKSGHDTVSWYQQALGQGPQFIFQYYEEEERQRGNFPDRFSGHQFPNYSSELNVNALLLGDSALYLCASSTGTGDQPQHFGDGTRLSIL.

The V gene is TRBV10-3, the J gene TRBJ2-1, with D possibly matching TRBD2 (6 bases). The CDR3 extends over 15 amino acids. Trimming took off 6 bases at V and 0 bases at J, with 12 bases between the two ends. Per germline, CDR1 ENHRY and CDR2 SYGVKD. The CDR3 DNA follows: TGTGCCATCAGGATAGCGGATAGCTCCTACAATGAGCAGTTCTTC. Translating gives CAIRIADSSYNEQFF.

This clone was seen a single time. The rearrangement uses TRBV28 and TRBJ2-7; 14 bases are shared with TRBD2. Germline V lookup: CDR1 MDHEN, CDR2 SYDVKM. This CDR3 is built from 16 residues. The ends lost 6 bases at V and 4 bases at J; junction bases unmatched: 8. The CDR3 loop reads CASSPGTSGRTYEQYF. In DNA, the CDR3 is TGTGCCAGCAGCCCCGGGACTAGCGGGAGAACATACGAGCAGTACTTC.

The rearrangement links TRBV4-3 to TRBJ1-2; 7 positions agree with TRBD1. CDR1 and CDR2 (germline): LGHNA, YSLEER. The CDR3 contains 15 residues. With V trimmed by 0 bases and J by 6 bases, 7 bases remained unmatched. In DNA, the CDR3 is TGCGCCAGCAGCCAAGATGAGGCACAGGGGAATGGCTACACCTTC. Its protein is CASSQDEAQGNGYTF.

The V gene is TRBV2, the J gene TRBJ1-5, with TRBD1 identical over 7 bases. V gave up 4 bases and J gave up 6 bases; unmatched junction bases: 12. The CDR3 is 16 amino acids. Germline CDR1 is SNHLY and CDR2 is FYNNEI. The CDR3 here is CASSGRFGQATQPQHF. CDR3 DNA: TGTGCCAGCAGTGGCCGGTTTGGACAGGCTACTCAGCCCCAGCATTTT.